This record concerns one T cell receptor beta chain sequence. Its antigen remains unknown. Unique molecular identifiers were built into the TCRbeta library. MiXCR was run by TCRdb on the PCR reads, yielding one entry per CDR3 protein. The data show around 100,000 distinct CDR3 sequences, about a tenth seen once. The V gene lost 6 bases and the J gene lost 6 bases, with 14 bases spanning the gap. This CDR3 is 12 amino acids long. Looked up from germline, CDR1 is SQVTM and CDR2 is ANQGSEA. These data come from a study of T-cell reconstitution after alpha-beta-depleted transplantation in children. Study conclusions and caveats: Reported findings indicate that, about two months after transplant, alpha-beta T cells came from several hundred expanded clones, which were derived from non-depleted graft cells. For some patients, TCRbeta diversity was high at day 60 because of recipient T cells and thymic progenitors that survived. Newly generated T cells supplied most T-cell counts and diversity one year post-transplant.

The chain has TRBV29-1 and TRBJ2-5; possible D gene TRBD1, 5 bases. This TCR was sampled from a boy younger than 10 with acute lymphoblastic leukemia, due to receive a stem cell transplant. This material consisted of PBMCs, taken before TCRalphabeta/CD19-depleted stem cell transplant. This chain's CDR3 is CSVSDSEKTQYF. CDR3 coding DNA: TGCAGCGTCTCCGACAGTGAGAAGACCCAGTACTTC. Using reference TRBV29-1 and TRBJ2-5 for the parts outside the CDR3, the full variable domain is SAVISQKPSRDICQRGTSLTIQCQVDSQVTMMFWYRQQPGQSLTLIATANQGSEATYESGFVIDKFPISRPNLTFSTLTVSNMSPEDSSIYLCSVSDSEKTQYFGPGTRLLVL.